Described below is a single TCR beta chain sequence and its context. The V gene lost 2 bases and the J gene lost 1 base, with 17 bases spanning the gap. The CDR3 has 18 amino acids. Germline assignment: CDR1 MNHEY and CDR2 SVGEGT. Repertoires were generated with immunoSEQ multiplex PCR, while TCRdb's copy carries only in-frame clones and drops some. Of over 95,000 clones detected, roughly 90% appear once; the ten largest clones hold under 9%. This record belongs to a study of blood T cell repertoires in COVID-19. The sequence derives from a woman in her 70s who had recovered from COVID-19. Sequenced material: peripheral blood. The rearrangement uses TRBV6-2 or TRBV6-3 and TRBJ2-2; D possibly corresponds to TRBD2 (5 bases). The CDR3 nucleotides read TGTGCCAGCAGTTACCCCCCTCAGACGGGGAGGAACACCGGGGAGCTGTTTTTT. Its translation is CASSYPPQTGRNTGELFF.